This T cell receptor beta chain originates from a study of Tregs in tolerant kidney transplant recipients. This clone was picked up a small number of times. Its antigen is as yet unknown. Looked up from germline, CDR1 is MNHEY and CDR2 is SVGAGI. The CDR3 has 14 amino acids. V lost 2 bases and J lost 4, with 6 bases in between. Libraries were prepared by immunoSEQ multiplex PCR; TCRdb keeps only in-frame clonotypes and omits some of them. The sample has around 120,000 clones, around 91% seen once. General study results and limits: No direct test of biological reproducibility was done here.

The receptor's source is a human donor in good health. The sequenced material came from CD4+ T cells from blood. The chain links TRBV6-5 to TRBJ1-6, with D possibly being TRBD1 (5 bases). The CDR3 spells CASSYRQYNSPLHF. In DNA, the CDR3 is TGTGCCAGCAGTTACCGACAGTATAATTCACCCCTCCACTTT.